This TCR beta chain was sequenced for a study of cytomegalovirus exposure and HLA in healthy donors (dated by TCRdb to the late 2010s). Broadly, across the study: According to a later analysis, one platform produced both the roughly 110 validation repertoires and the 720 or so repertoires of the first cohort. The study was designed to test whether signatures of past pathogen exposure could be identified by cataloging public T cell receptors. Along with the approximately 700-subject first cohort, a separate validation cohort of over a hundred different subjects was used. To predict cytomegalovirus infection status, the study brought together high-throughput TCR immunosequencing, statistical association of individual TCRs with disease status, and machine learning.

Trimming removed 3 bases from V and 6 bases from J; the gene matches leave 6 bases unexplained. Reading the germline V gene (reference sequence) gives CDR1 LNHDA and CDR2 SQIVND. The CDR3 runs 15 residues from the cysteine to the phenylalanine. Of the read, only the CDR3 DNA is kept; its 45 bases are in frame from base 1. What the authors observed across the whole study: In both the original and validation cohorts, the classifier was reported to diagnose cytomegalovirus status with high specificity and sensitivity. Most TCR sequences were observed very rarely across donors, whereas some public TCRs were present in many individuals. A total of fewer than 200 TCR beta chains were listed by the study as associated with cytomegalovirus. The authors suggested that the approach could potentially be generalized to other disease states and immunological phenotypes. A later analysis lacked HLA typing for the validation cohort, so it scored co-occurrence in that cohort across all 110 or so repertoires. In vitro tests confirmed that a few of the cytomegalovirus-associated TCR beta chains recognize cytomegalovirus antigens. A later analysis found that TCRs clustered in the first cohort also tended to co-occur in the roughly 120 validation repertoires, with approximately 93% of cluster scores above 0.

The donors were included in the validation cohort of approximately 130 subjects, a group kept apart from the roughly 700-subject first cohort. About this clone itself: Its cognate antigen has yet to be identified. Nothing much larger sits one base from this clone, and base qualities are not available.

Libraries were constructed by the immunoSEQ multiplex PCR assay. The original pipeline was this. A statistical classification framework was built for diagnosing cytomegalovirus status from the catalog of TCR beta chain sequences. TCRdb re-hosts the immuneACCESS table, in-frame sequences only. Its copies lack some clones; in the studies checked, an unresolved V gene accounts for under half of them, and the cause for the rest is not known. That table furnishes V, J and clone size, whereas the DNA furnished D and trimming. This sample gives 120,000 or so clones in total; 70% to 90% of them show up just once. The top ten constitute approximately 2% of the sample.

This receptor chain uses TRBV19 and TRBJ1-5; a stretch of 9 junction bases matches TRBD1. Sequencing used PBMCs. The receptor comes from a woman between 18 and 29 years old in good health and CMV-seronegative. In nucleotides, the sequence is TGTGCCAGTAGTATGGACAGGGGATATGGTCAGCCCCAGCATTTT. This yields the protein CASSMDRGYGQPQHF.